The following is a T cell receptor (beta chain) sequence with its context. There is no known antigen for this receptor. The input lacks base qualities; no much larger clone sits a single base away. Sorted unstimulated T cells, along with proliferating T cells recovered from mixed lymphocyte reactions, underwent TCRbeta CDR3 sequencing. Fresh whole blood from roughly ten HLA-typed healthy donors was used to isolate PBMCs. To map where alloreactive clones came from, CD4+ regulatory T cells in the unstimulated state were FACS-sorted. This sample stems from a study of siplizumab effects on memory and regulatory T cells (dated by TCRdb to about 2019). Background for the entire study: The study looked at the effect of siplizumab, an anti-CD2 antibody, on alloreactive T-cell subsets in allogeneic mixed lymphocyte reactions made from human PBMCs.

Here is what the overall study found, with its caveats: Siplizumab significantly reduced the cumulative frequency of alloreactive sequences traceable to unstimulated CD4+ memory T cells. About 75-95% of proliferating CD4+ or CD8+ clones could not be given a naive or memory phenotype. Because sequences at frequencies below about 10^-5 were poorly captured, only a minor fraction of alloreactive clones could be mapped back to unstimulated subsets. Of the alloreactive CD4+ clones that could be mapped, the Treg-derived share averaged approximately 67% with siplizumab compared with around 25% in control reactions. Whether proliferating Tregs from siplizumab cultures actually had suppressive function was not functionally confirmed. Unstimulated naive T cells appeared more diverse than memory T cells, and naive cells seemed to contribute substantially to the alloresponse.

The library was produced with the immunoSEQ multiplex PCR assay. The deep sequencing platform assayed about 10^5 TCR templates per sample. Genomic DNA extracted from sorted T cells was the material used for TCRbeta CDR3 sequencing. In the paper's pipeline: Clonal analysis of TCRbeta CDR3 data was done in the R programming language. Unstimulated samples were compared with post-reaction CFSE-low samples to define alloreactive CD4+ and CD8+ clones. Alloreactive CD4+ clones were assigned to regulatory or non-regulatory origin by matching sequences to sorted unstimulated Treg and non-Treg repertoires. In its TCRdb copy, this immuneACCESS table keeps in-frame sequences only and misses some clones. Where compared with another copy, unresolved V genes explain less than half of these, and the others have no known cause. V, J and clone size are taken as reported in that table, and D and trimming were inferred from the DNA itself. This sample gives about 100,000 clones in total; roughly 92% of them show up just once. The ten largest make up around 0.6% of the sample.

From cysteine to phenylalanine, the CDR3 is 14 amino acids long. The DNA shown is the 42-base CDR3, in frame from base 1. The germline V gene specifies MDHEN as CDR1 and SYDVKM as CDR2. V loses 5 bases at its end and J loses 11 bases; junction bases beyond the gene matches: 7. The receptor was derived from a human donor in good health. This sequence uses TRBV28 and TRBJ2-1; 12 junctional bases match TRBD2. Material for sequencing was Tregs sorted from blood. The DNA sequence is as follows: TGTGCCAGCAGTCCGACTAGCGGGAGTAACAAGCAGTTCTTC. It specifies CASSPTSGSNKQFF.